The 12 T cell receptor beta chains below were found in one sample sequenced in a study of blood T cells in healthy people across ages. Next came a second PCR, run for about 6 to 11 cycles, which used a sample-barcoded 5' primer along with a J-beta primer mix. TCRdb re-called the 5' RACE reads with MiXCR, one entry per CDR3 protein. This table holds approximately 1.5 million distinct CDR3 sequences, about 42% found once. Sequenced input: blood. Receptors originate from a woman between 18 and 29 years old in good health.

The chain carries TRBV9 and TRBJ2-3; perhaps TRBD2 as D (6 bases). With 0 bases removed from V and 3 bases from J, the gap between germline ends came to 11 bases. Germline V gives CDR1 SGDLS, CDR2 YYNGEE. The CDR3 has 15 amino acids. This chain's CDR3 is CASSVEKLATDTQYF. The CDR3, as DNA: TGTGCCAGCAGCGTAGAGAAACTAGCTACAGATACGCAGTATTTT.

V and J are TRBV6-2 or TRBV6-3 and TRBJ1-6; D unclear. V lost 2 bases and J lost 0, with 5 bases in between. CDR1 is MNHEY and CDR2 is SVGEGT in the germline V gene. The CDR3 covers 15 residues. CDR3: CASSYRSSYNSPLHF. The CDR3 DNA reads as TGTGCCAGCAGTTACAGAAGCTCCTATAATTCACCCCTCCACTTT.

This sequence joins TRBV7-2 and TRBJ2-7; weak D call: TRBD2 (6 bases). There are 13 residues in the CDR3. With 10 bases removed from V and 0 bases from J, the gap between germline ends came to 13 bases. In germline, CDR1 is SGHTA, CDR2 FQGNSA. As DNA, the CDR3 is TGTGCCACCGCCTTGGACTACTCCTACGAGCAGTACTTC. This gives the protein CATALDYSYEQYF. The variable domain in full, with the rest retrieved from reference TRBV7-2 and TRBJ2-7, is GAGVSQSPSNKVTEKGKDVELRCDPISGHTALYWYRQSLGQGLEFLIYFQGNSAPDKSGLPSDRFSAERTGGSVSTLTIQRTQQEDSAVYLCATALDYSYEQYFGPGTRLTVT.

This clonotype was observed a handful of times. The chain employs TRBV25-1 and TRBJ2-5; 9 bases fit TRBD2. Trimming at V came to 4 bases and at J to 11 bases, leaving 14 bases not matched to a gene. CDR1 and CDR2 (germline): MGHDK, SYGVNS. The CDR3 extends over 15 amino acids. CDR3 loop: CASSVLAGEVNEQYF. The CDR3 DNA follows: TGTGCCAGCAGTGTTTTAGCGGGAGAGGTCAATGAGCAGTACTTC.

The rearrangement links TRBV20-1 to TRBJ2-7, with TRBD1 matching 7 bases. CDR3 length: 14 residues. The J segment lost 1 base and the V segment lost 6 bases, leaving 9 bases of the junction unmatched. CDR1 and CDR2 from the germline V gene are DFQATT and SNEGSKA (reference sequence). The DNA of the CDR3 is TGCAGTGCCAGTATCGGGACAGAGTCCTACGAGCAGTACTTC. Protein product: CSASIGTESYEQYF.

Notes on this clonotype: A read error is possible here, since a much larger clone lies one base away. The chain uses TRBV29-1 and TRBJ2-3, with D tentatively TRBD1 (6 bases). This CDR3 spans 14 amino acids. Trimming cost V 2 bases and J 1 base, with 10 bases left between them. Germline V lookup: CDR1 SQVTM, CDR2 ANQGSEA. The CDR3 sequence is CSVENRVGTDTQYF. CDR3 nucleotides: TGCAGCGTTGAAAACAGGGTTGGCACAGATACGCAGTATTTT.

This clonotype is a singleton in its sample. The CDR3 sequence: CASFDRDYSHNEQFF. For the CDR3, the DNA is TGTGCCAGCTTCGACAGGGATTATTCCCACAATGAGCAGTTCTTC. The rearrangement uses TRBV7-2 and TRBJ2-1; 7 bases agree with TRBD1. Germline loops: CDR1 SGHTA, CDR2 FQGNSA. After removal of 8 bases from V and 5 bases from J, the junction contained 12 bases not matched to a gene. The CDR3 is 15 residues long.

The rearrangement uses TRBV12-3 or TRBV12-4 and TRBJ1-1; D is unclear. V dropped 1 base and J dropped 0 bases, with 9 bases sitting between them. The CDR3 contains 15 residues. In DNA form, the CDR3 reads TGTGCCAGCAGTTTAGGTCTGAGGATGAACACTGAAGCTTTCTTT. Protein product: CASSLGLRMNTEAFF.

The chain has TRBV20-1 and TRBJ2-5; 7 bases map to TRBD2. CDR1 is DFQATT, CDR2 SNEGSKA, per germline (reference sequence). This CDR3 region has 12 residues. V gave up 6 bases and J gave up 5 bases; unmatched junction bases: 6. The CDR3 DNA is TGCAGTGCCCGAGGGGAGGGTGAGACCCAGTACTTC. The encoded protein is CSARGEGETQYF.

This chain uses TRBV5-1 with TRBJ2-1, with D possibly being TRBD1 (6 bases). The CDR3 spans 15 residues. V lost 1 base and J lost 5, with 13 bases in between. CDR1 and CDR2 (germline): SGHRS, YFSETQ. As DNA, the CDR3 is TGCGCCAGCAGCTTGTTCATGGGGACAAACAATGAGCAGTTCTTC. Amino acids: CASSLFMGTNNEQFF. The full variable domain, completed using reference TRBV5-1 and TRBJ2-1, is KAGVTQTPRYLIKTRGQQVTLSCSPISGHRSVSWYQQTPGQGLQFLFEYFSETQRNKGNFPGRFSGRQFSNSRSEMNVSTLELGDSALYLCASSLFMGTNNEQFFGPGTRLTVL.

Remarks on this clonotype: Its ends do not fully match the called genes, so a read error is possible. The chain joins TRBV10-3 to TRBJ2-4; D unresolved. There are 12 residues in the CDR3. The germline V gene has CDR1 ENHRY and CDR2 SYGVKD. In DNA, the CDR3 is TGTGCCATCAGTGACACAGAAAACATTCAGGACTTC. Its protein product is CAISDTENIQDF.

This clonotype was seen more than once but under ten times. The chain links TRBV3-1 to TRBJ2-3; the D gene is possibly TRBD2 (6 bases). The CDR3 totals 15 residues. Germline CDR1 reads LGHDT; CDR2 reads YNNKEL (reference sequence). V lost 2 bases, J lost 8 bases, and 17 bases lay in between. For the CDR3, the DNA is TGTGCCAGCAGCCAAATTTTCGGGGGAGTGGGTACGCAGTATTTT. Translating it yields CASSQIFGGVGTQYF.